The clone carrying this T cell receptor beta chain has at least ten counts. Its target is not known. The data originate from a study of T-cell reconstitution after alpha-beta-depleted transplantation in children. General study results and limits: A year had passed since transplant, and T-cell counts and diversity by then came mostly from newly produced T cells.

It was with unique molecular identifiers that the TCRbeta library was prepared. MiXCR, applied by TCRdb to the PCR reads, yields one record per CDR3 protein. The data show approximately 85,000 distinct CDR3 sequences, less than 15% seen once. Germline CDR1 is SGDLS and CDR2 is YYNGEE. The CDR3 loop spans 14 amino acids. Trimming cost V 2 bases and J 3 bases, with 8 bases left between them. The material sequenced was PBMCs, mostly from graft donor cells, taken 180 days after TCRalphabeta/CD19-depleted stem cell transplant. The TCR was taken from a male patient between 2 and 10 years old who had a stem cell transplant for acute lymphoblastic leukemia, so the T cells may come from the graft donor. The V gene is TRBV9, the J gene TRBJ2-2; TRBD1 is a possible D gene (6 bases). DNA of the CDR3: TGTGCCAGCAGCGTTGACAGGTACACCGGGGAGCTGTTTTTT. It translates to CASSVDRYTGELFF.